These 19 T cell receptor beta chains originate from one sample sequenced in a study of Graves' ophthalmopathy and Graves' hyperthyroidism. RNA served as the template for amplifying TCR beta CDR3 regions. Amplification began with first-round RT-PCR using HTBI primers, then second-round multiplex PCR was performed. TCRdb recomputed calls from the multiplex PCR reads with MiXCR, one row per CDR3 protein. This table holds about 740,000 distinct CDR3 sequences, around 40% found once. The sample consisted of peripheral blood. The receptors derive from an adult man with Graves' ophthalmopathy.

The chain uses TRBV15 and TRBJ1-2, with 8 bases identical to TRBD1. The germline gives CDR1 LNHNV, CDR2 YYDKDF (reference sequence). This CDR3 has 15 amino acids. Trimming at V came to 2 bases and at J to 2 bases, leaving 4 bases not matched to a gene. The CDR3 DNA reads as TGTGCCACCAGCAGACGACAGGGGACAAACTATGGCTACACCTTC. It is translated as CATSRRQGTNYGYTF. The full variable domain, in which reference TRBV15 and TRBJ1-2 provide the parts outside the CDR3, is DAMVIQNPRYQVTQFGKPVTLSCSQTLNHNVMYWYQQKSSQAPKLLFHYYDKDFNNEADTPDNFQSRRPNTSFCFLDIRSPGLGDTAMYLCATSRRQGTNYGYTFGSGTRLTVV.

The chain employs TRBV9 and TRBJ1-2; TRBD1 might be the D (5 bases). CDR1 is SGDLS and CDR2 is YYNGEE in the germline V gene. The CDR3 has 15 amino acids. The V gene lost 3 bases and the J gene lost 4 bases, with 16 bases spanning the gap. The CDR3, as DNA: TGTGCCAGCAGCGGGGGGGTAGGAGGGTCCTATGGCTACACCTTC. Protein sequence: CASSGGVGGSYGYTF.

V is TRBV2 and J is TRBJ2-5, with D perhaps TRBD2 (5 bases). Germline lookup yields CDR1 SNHLY and CDR2 FYNNEI. The CDR3 totals 12 residues. In nucleotides, the CDR3 is TGTGCTCCCAGCGGCCACAAGTGGACCCAGTACTTC. Translating gives CAPSGHKWTQYF.

The CDR3 loop is CASSPTSLWAGELFF. The CDR3 coding sequence is TGTGCCAGCAGCCCAACTAGCTTATGGGCCGGGGAGCTGTTTTTT. V usage is TRBV7-2 and J usage is TRBJ2-2, with TRBD2 as a possible D gene (6 bases). Germline loops: CDR1 SGHTA, CDR2 FQGNSA. V was shortened by 5 bases and J by 6 bases, with 16 bases between the two germline ends. This CDR3 has 15 residues. Supplemented by reference TRBV7-2 and TRBJ2-2, the full variable domain reads GAGVSQSPSNKVTEKGKDVELRCDPISGHTALYWYRQSLGQGLEFLIYFQGNSAPDKSGLPSDRFSAERTGGSVSTLTIQRTQQEDSAVYLCASSPTSLWAGELFFGEGSRLTVL.

The rearrangement joins TRBV24-1 to TRBJ2-1; D possibly matches TRBD1 or TRBD2 (5 bases each). CDR1 and CDR2 (germline): KGHDR, SFDVKD. Trimming pared 5 bases from V and 0 bases from J, leaving 10 bases between. The CDR3 loop spans 15 amino acids. The CDR3 DNA sequence: TGTGCCACCAGTGCCCTCGGGACCTCCTACAATGAGCAGTTCTTC. This encodes CATSALGTSYNEQFF.

This clonotype has ten or more counts. The V call is TRBV10-2, the J call TRBJ1-1, with D unclear. This CDR3 has 15 amino acids. Trimming removed 6 bases at V and 2 bases at J, with 16 bases between. The germline gives CDR1 WSHSY, CDR2 SAAADI. The CDR3 nucleotides are TGCGCCAGCAGGGACCGAGGCGGGATAAACACTGAAGCTTTCTTT. Protein sequence: CASRDRGGINTEAFF.

The chain links TRBV9 to TRBJ2-3; tentative D call: TRBD1 (5 bases). The germline gives CDR1 SGDLS, CDR2 YYNGEE. Deletions cut 4 bases from V and 2 bases from J, with 14 bases between. This CDR3 contains 15 residues. The CDR3 nucleotides are TGTGCCAGCAGCCCTACCCGCGGACACACAGATACGCAGTATTTT. It encodes CASSPTRGHTDTQYF.

V usage is TRBV7-9 and J usage is TRBJ2-7; D assignment may be TRBD1 or TRBD2 (5 bases each). The CDR3 length is 17 residues. CDR1 SEHNR and CDR2 FQNEAQ come from the germline V gene (reference sequence). Deletions cut 1 base from V and 3 bases from J, with 19 bases between. This chain's CDR3 is CASSLDRPERGLYEQYF. In DNA form, the CDR3 reads TGTGCCAGCAGCTTAGATCGACCCGAGAGGGGCCTCTACGAGCAGTACTTC.

The V and J genes are TRBV6-5 and TRBJ1-2; no clear D gene. This CDR3 region has 12 residues. V lost 5 bases, J lost 6 bases, and 10 bases lay in between. In germline, CDR1 is MNHEY, CDR2 SVGAGI. Here the CDR3 DNA reads TGTGCCAGCAGTAAAAACAGAGATGGCTACACCTTC. It encodes CASSKNRDGYTF.

Comment on this clonotype: A read error may be the cause here, since a much bigger clone is one base away. The rearrangement joins TRBV7-9 to TRBJ2-6, with D perhaps matching TRBD1 or TRBD2 (5 bases each). This CDR3 has 18 residues. The ends were cut back, 0 bases at V and 0 bases at J, with 12 bases in the middle. Per the germline V gene, CDR1 is SEHNR and CDR2 is FQNEAQ (reference sequence). CDR3 sequence (DNA): TGTGCCAGCAGCTTAGCGCCAGGGAGCTACTCTGGGGCCAACGTCCTGACTTTC. It is translated as CASSLAPGSYSGANVLTF. Using reference TRBV7-9 and TRBJ2-6 for the parts outside the CDR3, the full variable domain is DTGVSQNPRHKITKRGQNVTFRCDPISEHNRLYWYRQTLGQGPEFLTYFQNEAQLEKSRLLSDRFSAERPKGSFSTLEIQRTEQGDSAMYLCASSLAPGSYSGANVLTFGAGSRLTVL.

Concerning this clonotype itself: Being one base from a much bigger clone, this may be a read error. The chain combines TRBV7-3 with TRBJ1-3; a possible D gene is TRBD1 (6 bases). The CDR3 length is 15 residues. Looked up from germline, CDR1 is SGHTA and CDR2 is FQGTGA. The CDR3: CASSSDGQRGSTIYF. CDR3 sequence (DNA): TGTGCCAGCAGCTCAGATGGACAGAGAGGAAGCACCATATATTTT.

This chain connects TRBV29-1 to TRBJ2-3, with a tentative D call TRBD2 (6 bases). V lost 6 bases and J lost 3, with 13 bases in between. Germline assignment: CDR1 SQVTM and CDR2 ANQGSEA. The CDR3 covers 13 residues. The CDR3 sequence: CSVGGAMTDTQYF. CDR3 nucleotide sequence: TGCAGCGTCGGAGGGGCTATGACAGATACGCAGTATTTT.

This clonotype was detected only a few times. CDR3 in amino acids: CASSYNTYEQYF. The DNA of the CDR3 is TGCGCCAGCAGCTACAATACCTACGAGCAGTACTTC. The V gene is TRBV5-1, the J gene TRBJ2-7; no clear D. Between the trimmed V and J ends, which lost 3 bases and 2 bases, there was a span of 6 bases. The germline V gene has CDR1 SGHRS and CDR2 YFSETQ. The CDR3 consists of 12 residues.

This clonotype was counted once. The chain combines TRBV7-2 with TRBJ1-1; no clear D. Trimming left V 6 bases short and J 5 bases short, with 16 bases between. The CDR3 loop spans 14 amino acids. Germline loops: CDR1 SGHTA, CDR2 FQGNSA. The CDR3 protein is CASRVEFSRTEAFF. For the CDR3, the DNA is TGTGCCAGCAGGGTTGAGTTCTCCCGGACTGAAGCTTTCTTT. Full variable domain (remainder filled in from reference TRBV7-2 and TRBJ1-1): GAGVSQSPSNKVTEKGKDVELRCDPISGHTALYWYRQSLGQGLEFLIYFQGNSAPDKSGLPSDRFSAERTGGSVSTLTIQRTQQEDSAVYLCASRVEFSRTEAFFGQGTRLTVV.

This clonotype was counted ten times or more. V gene TRBV7-9 combines with J gene TRBJ1-5; 8 nucleotides match TRBD1. The ends lost 5 bases at V and 5 bases at J; junction bases unmatched: 11. Looked up from germline, CDR1 is SEHNR and CDR2 is FQNEAQ (reference sequence). The CDR3 has 16 residues. For the CDR3, the DNA is TGTGCCAGCAGCCAAGGGACAGGCCGTCGGGATCAGCCCCAGCATTTT. Translating gives CASSQGTGRRDQPQHF. Full variable domain (outside the CDR3, taken from reference TRBV7-9 and TRBJ1-5): DTGVSQNPRHKITKRGQNVTFRCDPISEHNRLYWYRQTLGQGPEFLTYFQNEAQLEKSRLLSDRFSAERPKGSFSTLEIQRTEQGDSAMYLCASSQGTGRRDQPQHFGDGTRLSIL.

To note about this clonotype: An end of the junction does not agree with germline; a read error may underlie this. The V gene is TRBV10-3, the J gene TRBJ1-2; D uncertain. Germline CDR1 and CDR2: ENHRY and SYGVKD. The CDR3 totals 15 residues. CDR3 nucleotide sequence: TGTGCCAGCAGTTATACTCCGGCACGGCACTATGGCTACACCTTC. Amino acids: CASSYTPARHYGYTF.

The chain has TRBV12-3 or TRBV12-4 and TRBJ2-7; D is uncertain. Trimming left V 3 bases short and J 0 bases short, with 9 bases between. This CDR3 spans 14 amino acids. The CDR3 region has the DNA TGTGCCAGCAGTTTTGGACGGAGCTCCTACGAGCAGTACTTC. It yields the protein CASSFGRSSYEQYF.

The gene calls are TRBV15 and TRBJ1-5, with D unclear. From germline, CDR1 is LNHNV and CDR2 YYDKDF (reference sequence). V was trimmed by 0 bases and J by 4 bases, leaving 16 bases between them. The CDR3 sequence is 17 residues long. The DNA for the CDR3 is TGTGCCACCAGCAGAGATCCCGATTCGGCGGGGAATCAGCCCCAGCATTTT. The encoded protein is CATSRDPDSAGNQPQHF.

V usage is TRBV29-1 and J usage is TRBJ2-5; D might be TRBD2 (6 bases). CDR1 is SQVTM and CDR2 is ANQGSEA in the germline V gene. There are 10 residues in the CDR3. V gave up 1 base and J gave up 9 bases, with 6 bases separating them. The CDR3 is CSVEGGAQYF. For the CDR3, the DNA is TGCAGCGTTGAAGGGGGGGCCCAGTACTTC.